Below are 18 T cell receptor beta chains sequenced from a single sample in a study of control samples from healthy donors and cancer patients. TCRdb keeps only in-frame clones here, not all; method: immunoSEQ multiplex PCR. The sample comprises fewer than 95,000 clones, around 83% of which are singletons, and around 1.3% rests with the top ten. Sequencing was done on a sample of blood. The receptors stem from a woman aged 50 to 60 in good health.

The J gene is TRBJ2-7, the V gene TRBV11-3, with TRBD1 identical over 9 bases. There are 15 residues in the CDR3. Germline V gene data show CDR1 as SGHNT and CDR2 as YENEEA. V shed 4 bases and J 2 bases; nucleotides not matched to a gene: 6. The CDR3 sequence: CASSSRTGDAYEQYF. CDR3 in DNA: TGTGCCAGCAGCTCCCGGACAGGGGATGCCTACGAGCAGTACTTC.

The chain links TRBV10-3 to TRBJ2-7; TRBD2 agrees at 10 bases. V lost 6 bases, J lost 0 bases, and 5 bases stayed unmatched. The CDR3 sequence is 15 residues long. CDR1 and CDR2 (germline): ENHRY, SYGVKD. Here the CDR3 reads CAIRGASGGSYEQYF. The CDR3 DNA reads TGTGCCATCAGAGGGGCTAGCGGGGGCTCCTACGAGCAGTACTTC.

The V and J genes are TRBV4-3 and TRBJ1-5; no reliable D call. The CDR3 covers 13 residues. CDR1 and CDR2 from the germline V gene are LGHNA and YSLEER. The V end lost 4 bases, the J end lost 6 bases, and 10 bases lay between the germline ends. CDR3 sequence reads: CASSLERRQPQHF. The CDR3 DNA reads as TGCGCCAGCAGCCTTGAACGCCGTCAGCCCCAGCATTTT.

The gene calls are TRBV19 and TRBJ2-7, with D possibly TRBD1 on 6 matching bases. The CDR3 is made up of 12 amino acids. Germline loops: CDR1 LNHDA, CDR2 SQIVND (reference sequence). Trimming removed 2 bases at V and 5 bases at J, with 7 bases between. The CDR3 region is CASSIPGDEQYF. DNA for the CDR3: TGTGCCAGTAGTATACCAGGGGACGAGCAGTACTTC. Complete variable domain (other parts from reference TRBV19 and TRBJ2-7): DGGITQSPKYLFRKEGQNVTLSCEQNLNHDAMYWYRQDPGQGLRLIYYSQIVNDFQKGDIAEGYSVSREKKESFPLTVTSAQKNPTAFYLCASSIPGDEQYFGPGTRLTVT.

This clone was seen a few times. The chain joins TRBV10-3 to TRBJ1-1, with D perhaps matching TRBD1 (6 bases). Between the trimmed V and J ends, which lost 10 bases and 1 base, there was a span of 13 bases. CDR1 is ENHRY and CDR2 is SYGVKD in the germline V gene. The CDR3 loop spans 13 amino acids. CDR3 loop: CATRGTPNTEAFF. The CDR3 coding sequence is TGTGCCACTCGGGGGACACCGAACACTGAAGCTTTCTTT.

The chain joins TRBV7-9 to TRBJ2-1, with unresolved D. V gave up 6 bases and J gave up 0 bases, with 12 bases separating them. Germline V lookup: CDR1 SEHNR, CDR2 FQNEAQ (reference sequence). The CDR3 extends over 15 amino acids. Here the CDR3 reads CASSSSSDSYNEQFF. The CDR3 nucleotides read TGTGCCAGCAGTTCCAGCTCGGACTCCTACAATGAGCAGTTCTTC.

This clone has just a few counts. CDR3 bases: TGTGCCAGCAGCTTAGGTACGGGGGCTACCACAGATACGCAGTATTTT. Translating it yields CASSLGTGATTDTQYF. The J gene is TRBJ2-3, the V gene TRBV7-8; possibly TRBD1 or TRBD2 for D (6 bases each). The CDR3 is 16 amino acids. The V end was cut by 1 base, the J end by 2 bases, with 13 bases between. Germline values: CDR1 SGHVS, CDR2 FQNEAQ.

The gene calls are TRBV5-1 and TRBJ1-4; TRBD1 is a possible D gene (5 bases). The germline V gene has CDR1 SGHRS and CDR2 YFSETQ. This CDR3 region has 14 residues. With 4 bases removed from V and 8 bases from J, the gap between germline ends came to 15 bases. CDR3 amino acids: CASSVGGQGEKLFF. DNA of the CDR3: TGCGCCAGCAGCGTCGGAGGGCAGGGAGAAAAACTGTTTTTT.

This chain links TRBV12-3 or TRBV12-4 with TRBJ2-5; 8 positions match TRBD2. This CDR3 has 13 amino acids. V shed 4 bases and J 7 bases; nucleotides not matched to a gene: 5. CDR3 sequence: CASSSVLAGTQYF. The DNA of the CDR3 is TGTGCCAGCAGTTCGGTTCTAGCGGGGACCCAGTACTTC.

The rearrangement links TRBV7-8 to TRBJ1-2, with D uncertain. Per germline, CDR1 SGHVS and CDR2 FQNEAQ. Trimming left V 0 bases short and J 1 base short, with 9 bases between. The CDR3 totals 15 residues. The CDR3 bases are TGTGCCAGCAGCTTAGCAGCCAGTAATAACTATGGCTACACCTTC. Amino acid sequence: CASSLAASNNYGYTF.

The CDR3 is CASSSSGASSYEQYF. CDR3 nucleotides: TGTGCCAGCAGCTCGAGCGGGGCTAGCTCCTACGAGCAGTACTTC. V gene TRBV7-2 combines with J gene TRBJ2-7; 7 positions match TRBD2. The germline V gene encodes CDR1 SGHTA and CDR2 FQGNSA. V lost 4 bases and J lost 0; bases outside the gene matches: 6. The CDR3 is 15 residues long.

The rearrangement links TRBV21-1 to TRBJ1-5; TRBD1, as called in the table, went unchecked against the DNA. TRBV21-1 is a known pseudogene. The CDR3 extends over 15 amino acids. The CDR3 DNA reads as TGTGCCAGCAGCAAAGGATCACAGGGGAATCAGCCCCAGCATTTT. It yields the protein CASSKGSQGNQPQHF.

This chain links TRBV4-3 with TRBJ2-7, with a possible D match to TRBD2 (5 bases). Trimming removed 5 bases at V and 0 bases at J, with 14 bases between. The germline CDR1 and CDR2 sequences are LGHNA and YSLEER. The CDR3 covers 15 residues. The DNA for the CDR3 is TGCGCCAGCAGCTTGGACTCTTCAAGCTCCTACGAGCAGTACTTC. Its translation is CASSLDSSSSYEQYF.

The chain combines TRBV19 with TRBJ2-5; 7 bases agree with TRBD1. With V trimmed by 5 bases and J by 2 bases, 5 bases remained unmatched. Germline-derived CDR1 and CDR2 are LNHDA and SQIVND (reference sequence). This CDR3 is built from 14 residues. This CDR3 is CASSGTGQQETQYF. The CDR3 nucleotides read TGTGCCAGTAGTGGGACGGGACAGCAAGAGACCCAGTACTTC.

This clone was counted a few times. This chain connects TRBV5-1 to TRBJ1-2; D might be TRBD1 (6 bases). The V and J ends lost 4 bases and 4 bases respectively, with 17 bases between them. The CDR3 has 15 residues. Germline V gene lookup returns CDR1 SGHRS and CDR2 YFSETQ. The CDR3 nucleotides read TGCGCCAGCAGCCCTACAGGGTTAGTCGGCTATGGCTACACCTTC. It codes for CASSPTGLVGYGYTF.

The chain has TRBV19 and TRBJ1-1; 8 bases align to TRBD1. CDR3 size: 14 residues. Germline V gene lookup returns CDR1 LNHDA and CDR2 SQIVND (reference sequence). With V trimmed by 3 bases and J by 4 bases, 4 bases remained unmatched. CDR3 sequence reads: CASSMYRGSTEAFF. In nucleotides, the CDR3 is TGTGCCAGTAGTATGTACAGGGGGAGCACTGAAGCTTTCTTT.

The V and J genes are TRBV10-3 and TRBJ2-5; 7 positions match TRBD1. Per germline, CDR1 ENHRY and CDR2 SYGVKD. The CDR3 runs to 15 residues. J was trimmed by 1 base and V by 3 bases; bases with no gene match: 5. The CDR3 coding sequence is TGTGCCATCAGTGAAAGACAGGGACCCCAAGAGACCCAGTACTTC. As protein: CAISERQGPQETQYF.

As regards this clone: The same CDR3 also results from other DNA sequences found in this sample. This chain connects TRBV11-2 to TRBJ1-1; 8 nucleotides line up with TRBD1. The length of the CDR3 is 14 residues. The germline CDR1 and CDR2 sequences are SGHAT and FQNNGV. The J segment lost 5 bases and the V segment lost 2 bases, leaving 4 bases of the junction unmatched. The CDR3 loop reads CASSLRQGSTEAFF. The CDR3 nucleotides read TGTGCCAGCAGCTTAAGACAGGGGTCAACTGAAGCTTTCTTT. Full variable domain (rest looked up from reference TRBV11-2 and TRBJ1-1): EAGVAQSPRYKIIEKRQSVAFWCNPISGHATLYWYQQILGQGPKLLIQFQNNGVVDDSQLPKDRFSAERLKGVDSTLKIQPAKLEDSAVYLCASSLRQGSTEAFFGQGTRLTVV.